The sequence of this T cell receptor (beta chain) was determined in a study of blood T cell repertoires in COVID-19. Overall study: Samples taken during acute and convalescent COVID-19 were collected in the United States, Italy and Spain.

Authors' analysis steps: It was from reference gene primer amplification that nucleated cell counts were estimated. Repertoires were generated with immunoSEQ multiplex PCR, while TCRdb's copy carries only in-frame clones and drops some. V and J calls and clone size follow that table, whereas D and trimming were derived from the DNA. The sample shows about 480,000 clones, 88% of them seen only once. Self-reported history from a screening survey and questionnaire set each donor's cohort. Recovered participants had two consecutive negative NP/OP PCR tests, healthcare professional clearance, or symptom resolution. The CDR3 runs 12 residues. Germline V CDR1 and CDR2: MGHDK, SYGVNS. Trimming cost V 10 bases and J 7 bases; bases outside gene matches: 6. This clone was recorded once.

The sample consisted of PBMCs or T cells enriched from blood (not recorded which). The sequence derives from a woman in her forties who had recovered from COVID-19. V gene TRBV25-1 combines with J gene TRBJ2-7; 11 nucleotides agree with TRBD2. The CDR3 DNA reads as TGTGCCACCGTGGGGACTAGCGGTGAGCAGTACTTC. This gives the protein CATVGTSGEQYF.